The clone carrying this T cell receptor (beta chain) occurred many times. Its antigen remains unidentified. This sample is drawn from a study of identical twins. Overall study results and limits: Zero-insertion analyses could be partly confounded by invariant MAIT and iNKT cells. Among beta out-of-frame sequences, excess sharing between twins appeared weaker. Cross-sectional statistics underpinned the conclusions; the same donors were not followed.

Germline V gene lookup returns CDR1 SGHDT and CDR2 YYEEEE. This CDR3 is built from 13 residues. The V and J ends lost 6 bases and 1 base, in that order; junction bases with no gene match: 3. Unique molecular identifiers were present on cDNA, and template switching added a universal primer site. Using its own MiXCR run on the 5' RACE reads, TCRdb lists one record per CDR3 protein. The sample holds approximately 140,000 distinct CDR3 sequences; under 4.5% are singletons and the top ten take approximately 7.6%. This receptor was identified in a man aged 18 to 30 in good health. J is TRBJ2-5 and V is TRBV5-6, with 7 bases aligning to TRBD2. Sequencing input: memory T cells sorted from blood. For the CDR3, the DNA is TGTGCCAGCACGCTAGCGGCCCAAGAGACCCAGTACTTC. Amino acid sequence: CASTLAAQETQYF.